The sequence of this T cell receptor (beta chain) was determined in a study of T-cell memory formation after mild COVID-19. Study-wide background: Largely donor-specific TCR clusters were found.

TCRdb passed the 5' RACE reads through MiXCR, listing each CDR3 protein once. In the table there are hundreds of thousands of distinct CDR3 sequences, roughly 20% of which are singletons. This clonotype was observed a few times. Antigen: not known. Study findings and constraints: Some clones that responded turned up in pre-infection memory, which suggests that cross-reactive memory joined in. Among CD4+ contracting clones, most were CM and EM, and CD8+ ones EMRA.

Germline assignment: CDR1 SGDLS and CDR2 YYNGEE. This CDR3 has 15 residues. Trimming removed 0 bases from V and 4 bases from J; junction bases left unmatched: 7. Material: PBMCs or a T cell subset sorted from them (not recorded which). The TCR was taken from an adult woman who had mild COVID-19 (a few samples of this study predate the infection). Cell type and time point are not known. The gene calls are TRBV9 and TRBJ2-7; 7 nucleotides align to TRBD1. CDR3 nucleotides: TGTGCCAGCAGCGTAGAGGAGACAGGGTGGTACGAGCAGTACTTC. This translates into CASSVEETGWYEQYF. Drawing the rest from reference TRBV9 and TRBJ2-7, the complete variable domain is DSGVTQTPKHLITATGQRVTLRCSPRSGDLSVYWYQQSLDQGLQFLIQYYNGEERAKGNILERFSAQQFPDLHSELNLSSLELGDSALYFCASSVEETGWYEQYFGPGTRLTVT.